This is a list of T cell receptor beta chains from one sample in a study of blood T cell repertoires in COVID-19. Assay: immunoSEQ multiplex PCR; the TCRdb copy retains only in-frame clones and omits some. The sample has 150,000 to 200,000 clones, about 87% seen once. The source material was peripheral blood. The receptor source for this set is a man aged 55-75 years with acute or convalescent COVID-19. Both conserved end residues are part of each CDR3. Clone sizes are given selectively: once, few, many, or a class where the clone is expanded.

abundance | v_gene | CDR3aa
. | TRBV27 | CASSPTGYTEAFF
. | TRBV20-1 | CSASPGVDRVFETQYF
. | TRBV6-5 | CATSGVRTEAFF
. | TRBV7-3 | CASSLTGGSTDTQYF
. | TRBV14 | CASSQGMGTGEYNEQFF
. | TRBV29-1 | CSVASGRTDTQYF
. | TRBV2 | CASSEGTGRTRPIYF
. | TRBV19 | CASSIMGASNYGYTF
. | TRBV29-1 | CSVVVRGETGELFF
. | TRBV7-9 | CASSFGLAGDGDTQYF
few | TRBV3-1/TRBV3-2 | CASSRQGTGVYEQYF
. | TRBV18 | CASSPQGQGGEQYF
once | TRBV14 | CASSQVTGRAGELFF
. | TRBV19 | CASTRQPSQGNQPQHF
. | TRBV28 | CASSLVGVLSRQPQHF
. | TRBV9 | CASSVETADLYGYTF
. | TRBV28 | CASSLRGLGAFF
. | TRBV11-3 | CASSPGGEGYEQYF
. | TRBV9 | CASSVSGAGELFF
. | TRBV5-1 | CASGNGDRVAQWTQYF
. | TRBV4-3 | CASSQDWRQGSNGNTIYF
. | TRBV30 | CACLVQGARGGYTF
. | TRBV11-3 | CASSGMNEQFF
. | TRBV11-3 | CASSHANEQYF
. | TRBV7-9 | CASSLELANYGYTF
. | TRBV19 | CASSPWTGSYEQYF
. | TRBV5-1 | CASSIAGGDNEQFF
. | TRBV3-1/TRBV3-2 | CASSPGTFHGTQYF
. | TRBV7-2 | CASSLNRMGNTIYF
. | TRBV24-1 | CATSDPTALSTDTQYF
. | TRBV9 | CASSATYRGDYGYTF
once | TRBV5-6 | CASSPWSTRLNQPQHF
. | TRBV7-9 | CASGLGTEAFF